Listed below are T cell receptor beta chains from one sample, sequenced in a study of a mutant IDH1 vaccine in newly diagnosed glioma. Only in-frame clones appear in the TCRdb table, and some are missing; sequencing was by immunoSEQ multiplex PCR. The sample carries 60,000 to 75,000 clones, approximately 79% recorded once. The sequencing here drew on PBMCs, taken from a glioma patient treated with radiotherapy, temozolomide or both. These receptors came from a man between 45 and 60 years old with glioma. CDR3s include the opening cysteine and the closing phenylalanine or tryptophan. The D gene is left open where the match is weak. Where a row states a size, it is once, few, many or the class of an expanded clone; other rows omit it.

D	size	V	J	DNA	CDR3
NA	NA	TRBV19	TRBJ1-5	TGTGCCTCGACAGTTACCAGCAATCAGCCCCAGCATTTT	CASTVTSNQPQHF
NA	NA	TRBV4-1	TRBJ2-2	TGCGCCAGCAGCCAGGTGGACGGGACCGGGGAGCTGTTTTTT	CASSQVDGTGELFF
NA	NA	TRBV5-1	TRBJ2-1	TGCGCCAGCAGCTTGGATAGGGGTAGCTACAATGAGCAGTTCTTC	CASSLDRGSYNEQFF
NA	NA	TRBV5-6	TRBJ1-1	TGTGCCAGCAGCTTGGCCTGGCAGGGGCGGGCTGAAGCTTTCTTT	CASSLAWQGRAEAFF
NA	once	TRBV30	TRBJ1-3	TGTGCCTGGAGTGTACAGGGAAACACCATATATTTT	CAWSVQGNTIYF
NA	NA	TRBV15	TRBJ2-1	TGTGCCACCAGCAGAGGATCTGAGCAGTTCTTC	CATSRGSEQFF
NA	NA	TRBV5-1	TRBJ1-3	TGCGCCAGCAGCGCAGGCCCCTCTGGAAACACCATATATTTT	CASSAGPSGNTIYF
NA	NA	TRBV5-5	TRBJ1-6	TGTGCCAGCAGCTTGGTCAGGGGAAGTTCACCCCTCCACTTT	CASSLVRGSSPLHF
TRBD1	NA	TRBV18	TRBJ2-2	TGTGCCAGCTCACACGAAACAGGGGCGAACACCGGGGAGCTGTTTTTT	CASSHETGANTGELFF
TRBD1	NA	TRBV5-1	TRBJ2-6	TGCGCCAGCAGCTTGGGGGACAGGGGTTCTGGGGCCAACGTCCTGACTTTC	CASSLGDRGSGANVLTF
NA	NA	TRBV19	TRBJ2-1	TGTGCCAGTAGTATAACCCGGGGGCAGGGTGAGCAGTTCTTC	CASSITRGQGEQFF
NA	NA	TRBV2	TRBJ2-3	TGTGCCAGCAGAGGCCGCTCAGATACGCAGTATTTT	CASRGRSDTQYF
NA	NA	TRBV6-6	TRBJ1-1	TGTGCCAGCAGTTCAGGGTCCATGAACACTGAAGCTTTCTTT	CASSSGSMNTEAFF
TRBD1	NA	TRBV27	TRBJ2-5	TGTGCCAGCGGGACAGTGACGGAGACCCAGTACTTC	CASGTVTETQYF
NA	NA	TRBV5-7	TRBJ1-1	TGTGCCAGCAGCTTGAAGGAGCATGAACATGGGGCTTTCTTT	CASSLKEHEHGAFF
NA	NA	TRBV10-3	TRBJ1-4	TGTGCCATCAGTGAGTCACGCTCCATTGGTGAAAAACTGTTTTTT	CAISESRSIGEKLFF
TRBD2	NA	TRBV4-2	TRBJ2-3	TGTGCCAGCAGCCAAGACCAGCGGGGGCCCCCAGATACGCAGTATTTT	CASSQDQRGPPDTQYF
TRBD1	many	TRBV19	TRBJ1-2	TGTGCCACTACAGGGGTGCGGGGCTACACCTTC	CATTGVRGYTF
NA	few	TRBV7-8	TRBJ1-4	TGTGCCAGCAGCTTAGCCAGAGGGTTAGCTAATGAAAAACTGTTTTTT	CASSLARGLANEKLFF
NA	NA	TRBV6-5	TRBJ2-7	TGTGCCAGCAGTCCGCGGGGCAGCAGAATCTACGAGCAGTACTTC	CASSPRGSRIYEQYF
NA	NA	TRBV4-3	TRBJ1-3	TGCGCCAGCAGCCGGTCGAGGGGAGGGACAGGAAACACCATATATTTT	CASSRSRGGTGNTIYF
NA	NA	TRBV9	TRBJ1-4	TGTGCCAGCAGTCCCGGTGGGGCTATGGAAAAACTGTTTTTT	CASSPGGAMEKLFF
NA	NA	TRBV19	TRBJ1-2	TGTGCCACCGACAGTCGCTATGGCTACACCTTC	CATDSRYGYTF
NA	NA	TRBV6-1	TRBJ1-4	TGTGCCAGCAGTGAAGGTTGGGGGCCGGGGAGGGAAAAACTGTTTTTT	CASSEGWGPGREKLFF
TRBD2	NA	TRBV30	TRBJ2-1	TGTGCCTGGAGTCCGGGGGGTGGTGAGCAGTTCTTC	CAWSPGGGEQFF
NA	NA	TRBV30	TRBJ2-7	TGTGCCTGGAGTCCCCTTCAGCAGTCCTACGAGCAGTACTTC	CAWSPLQQSYEQYF
NA	once	TRBV19	TRBJ1-5	TGTGCCAGTTCGGGTCCCACGAACAATCAGCCCCAGCATTTT	CASSGPTNNQPQHF
NA	NA	TRBV5-4	TRBJ2-2	TGTGCCAGCAGCATCAGCCGGAACACCGGGGAGCTGTTTTTT	CASSISRNTGELFF
NA	few	TRBV7-9	TRBJ1-5	TGTGCCAGCAGCTCCTCGCCGAGAGGTCAGCCCCAGCATTTT	CASSSSPRGQPQHF
NA	few	TRBV25-1	TRBJ1-1	TGTGCCAGCAGCTATATGAACACTGAAGCTTTCTTT	CASSYMNTEAFF
TRBD2	NA	TRBV6-5	TRBJ2-7	TGTGCCAGCAGAAGACTAGCGGGGATTTACGAGCAGTACTTC	CASRRLAGIYEQYF
NA	NA	TRBV30	TRBJ2-1	TGTGCCTGGAGAAGTCTAGGGAATGATAAGCAGTTCTTC	CAWRSLGNDKQFF